The present entry profiles one T cell receptor (beta chain) with its context. The CDR3 has 13 residues. Germline V gene data show CDR1 as DFQATT and CDR2 as SNEGSKA (reference sequence). All TRB cDNA libraries came from 5' RACE performed with UMI labels. TCRdb re-called the 5' RACE reads and gives one entry per CDR3 protein, without DNA. Found here are 75,000 or so distinct CDR3 sequences; the top ten clones hold roughly 1.5%. This specimen comes from a study of CXCR3-negative and CXCR3-positive naive CD8 T cells. Specimen: naive CXCR3- CD8+ T cells from blood. Indicated subset: CD45RO-CCR7+CD27+CD95- naive CD8+ T cells lacking CXCR3 (TNR3-). The chain uses TRBV20-1 and TRBJ1-4; TCRdb's assignment of TRBD1 cannot be checked, as there is no DNA. The receptor was derived from a human donor in good health. Some clones in this sample may be carry-over from other donors' samples. The CDR3 loop reads CSARTVVSEKLFF.